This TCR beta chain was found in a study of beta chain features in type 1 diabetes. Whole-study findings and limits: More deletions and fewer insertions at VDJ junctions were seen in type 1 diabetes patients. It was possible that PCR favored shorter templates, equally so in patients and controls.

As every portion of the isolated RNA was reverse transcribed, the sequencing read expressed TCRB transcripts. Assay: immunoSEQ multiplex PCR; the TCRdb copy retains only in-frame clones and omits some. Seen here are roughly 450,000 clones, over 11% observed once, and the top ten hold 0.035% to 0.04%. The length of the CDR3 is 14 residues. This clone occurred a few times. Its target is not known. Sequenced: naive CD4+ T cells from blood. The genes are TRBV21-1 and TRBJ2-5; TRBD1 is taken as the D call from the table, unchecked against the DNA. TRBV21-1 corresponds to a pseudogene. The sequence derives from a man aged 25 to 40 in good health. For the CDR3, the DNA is TGTGCCAGCAGCAAAGGCGACAGACAAGAGACCCAGTACTTC. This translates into CASSKGDRQETQYF.